Listed here is a single T cell receptor beta chain. The record originates from a study of blood T cell repertoires in COVID-19. Study summary: Material from acute and convalescent COVID-19 was sourced from the United States, Italy and Spain. From T cells, B-cell-depleted T cells, or PBMCs came the material, which was cDNA or gDNA.

Sequenced by immunoSEQ multiplex PCR; TCRdb stores in-frame clones only, minus some. The sample includes 380,000 or so clones, about 89% of them seen just once. The germline gives CDR1 SNHLY, CDR2 FYNNEI. This CDR3 contains 17 residues. With 7 bases clipped from V and 7 bases from J, the junction kept 19 bases outside the gene matches. The TCR originated in a man aged 40-50 years with acute or convalescent COVID-19. Sequencing used peripheral blood. The chain links TRBV2 to TRBJ1-5, with 7 bases lining up with TRBD1. CDR3 sequence (DNA): TGTGCCAGCATGTTGTCTTCGGAGACAGGGATTTTCCAGCCCCAGCATTTT. It is translated as CASMLSSETGIFQPQHF. Complete variable domain (other parts from reference TRBV2 and TRBJ1-5): EPEVTQTPSHQVTQMGQEVILRCVPISNHLYFYWYRQILGQKVEFLVSFYNNEISEKSEIFDDQFSVERPDGSNFTLKIRSTKLEDSAMYFCASMLSSETGIFQPQHFGDGTRLSIL.